This T cell receptor (beta chain) was identified in a study of T cell repertoires in cytomegalovirus infection (dated by TCRdb to the late 2010s). As for the study more broadly: Because public TCR beta signatures pointed to carriage of CMV infection together with the matching HLA type, the HLA type of each donor mattered for the analysis.

Summary of the overall study and its limitations: The ex vivo response was dominated by HLA-C-restricted CMV-specific TCR beta clonotypes, and the single most frequent clonotype in two of eight donors was supplied by these HLA-C-restricted clonotypes. In both this cohort and an independent 352-donor cohort, the cumulative frequency of public TCR beta family members distinguished carriers of CMV infection plus the relevant HLA type.

TCRdb lists the instrument as Illumina HiSeq 1500. TCRdb handled the public reads itself, with Q25 trimming in fastp and clone calling in MiXCR, and kept productive beta chains. Each CDR3 protein appears once, grouped with its most common genes and DNA. The sample table lists 300,000 or so distinct CDR3 sequences, around 9.6% of them with a count of one. The ten biggest clones cover more than 2.5% of the sample. A distance of 11 bases separates the germline ends of V and J, which lose 5 bases and 13 bases respectively. The germline V gene (reference sequence) gives CDR1 as SEHNR and CDR2 as FQNEAQ. There are 10 amino acids in the CDR3, from cysteine to phenylalanine inclusive. The sequence is cut down to CDR3 DNA, 30 bases in frame from base 1. This clonotype was seen a handful of times. This receptor's antigen is unknown. Per-base qualities were not stored, and no clone one base away is much larger.

Specimen: PBMCs. The chain uses TRBV7-9 and TRBJ1-1; the D gene assignment is ambiguous. The sequence was obtained from a human donor in good health (CMV status not recorded). Some clones in this sample may be carry-over from other donors' samples. The CDR3 region has the sequence CASSSYKLFF. The DNA is as follows: TGTGCCAGCAGCAGTTACAAACTTTTCTTT. The full variable domain, with segments outside the CDR3 supplied by the reference TRBV7-9 and TRBJ1-1 proteins, appears as DTGVSQNPRHKITKRGQNVTFRCDPISEHNRLYWYRQTLGQGPEFLTYFQNEAQLEKSRLLSDRFSAERPKGSFSTLEIQRTEQGDSAMYLCASSSYKLFFGQGTRLTVV.